The T cell receptor beta chain under discussion was sequenced for a study of blood T cell repertoires in COVID-19. Turning to the study itself: The United States, Italy and Spain supplied acute and convalescent COVID-19 samples. PBMCs, B-cell-depleted T cells, or T cells were the source of the cDNA or gDNA that made up the material.

About this clone itself: Other DNA sequences in this sample translate to the same CDR3.

CDR1 SGHDT and CDR2 YYEEEE come from the germline V gene. V was cut by 0 bases and J by 1 base, with 10 bases left in between. The length of the CDR3 is 15 residues. Libraries were prepared by immunoSEQ multiplex PCR; TCRdb keeps only in-frame clonotypes and omits some of them. The sample has 99,000 or so clones, under 80% seen once. This sequence was found in a woman in her 70s with acute or convalescent COVID-19. The chain uses TRBV5-6 and TRBJ1-1; the D gene is possibly TRBD1 (5 bases). Sequencing input: peripheral blood. The CDR3 loop is CASSLETGQNTEAFF. The CDR3 bases are TGTGCCAGCAGCTTGGAAACAGGACAGAACACTGAAGCTTTCTTT.